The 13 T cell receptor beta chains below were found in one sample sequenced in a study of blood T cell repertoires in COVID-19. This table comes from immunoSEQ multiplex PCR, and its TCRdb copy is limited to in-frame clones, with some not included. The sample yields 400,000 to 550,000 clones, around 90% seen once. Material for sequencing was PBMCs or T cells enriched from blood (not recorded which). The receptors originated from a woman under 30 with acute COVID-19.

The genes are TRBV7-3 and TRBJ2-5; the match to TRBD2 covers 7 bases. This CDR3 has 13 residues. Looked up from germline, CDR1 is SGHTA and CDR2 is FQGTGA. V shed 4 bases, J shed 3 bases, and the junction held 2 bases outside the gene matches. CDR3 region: CASSSLAEETQYF. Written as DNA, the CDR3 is TGTGCCAGCAGCTCTCTAGCGGAAGAGACCCAGTACTTC.

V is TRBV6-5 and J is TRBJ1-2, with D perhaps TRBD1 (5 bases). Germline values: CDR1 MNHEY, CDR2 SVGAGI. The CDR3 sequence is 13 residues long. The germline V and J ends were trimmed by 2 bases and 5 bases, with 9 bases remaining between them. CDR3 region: CASSYDGAYGYTF. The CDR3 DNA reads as TGTGCCAGCAGTTACGATGGGGCGTATGGCTACACCTTC.

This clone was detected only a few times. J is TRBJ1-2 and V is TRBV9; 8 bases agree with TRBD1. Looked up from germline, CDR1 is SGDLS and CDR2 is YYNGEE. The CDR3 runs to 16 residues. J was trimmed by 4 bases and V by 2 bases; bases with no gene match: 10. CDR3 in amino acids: CASSVTGTGFSYGYTF. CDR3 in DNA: TGTGCCAGCAGCGTCACCGGGACAGGATTTTCCTATGGCTACACCTTC.

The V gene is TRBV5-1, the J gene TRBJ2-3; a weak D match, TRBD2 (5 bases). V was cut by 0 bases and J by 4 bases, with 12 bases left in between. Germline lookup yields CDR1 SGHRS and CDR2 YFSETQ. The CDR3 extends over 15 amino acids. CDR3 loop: CASSLDGMGADTQYF. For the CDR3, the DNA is TGCGCCAGCAGCTTGGATGGGATGGGAGCAGATACGCAGTATTTT.

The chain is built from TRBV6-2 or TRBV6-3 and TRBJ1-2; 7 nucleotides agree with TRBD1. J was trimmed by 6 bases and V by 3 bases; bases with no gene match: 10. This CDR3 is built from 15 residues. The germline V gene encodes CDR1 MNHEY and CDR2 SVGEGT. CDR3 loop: CASSYLTGFGHGYTF. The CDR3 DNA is TGTGCCAGCAGTTATCTGACAGGGTTTGGCCATGGCTACACCTTC.

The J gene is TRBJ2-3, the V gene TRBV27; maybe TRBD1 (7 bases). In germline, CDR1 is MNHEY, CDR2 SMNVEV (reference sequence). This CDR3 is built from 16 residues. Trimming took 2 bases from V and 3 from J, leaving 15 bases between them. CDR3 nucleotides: TGTGCCAGCAGTTTACGTGGAGGGGGCAATACAGATACGCAGTATTTT. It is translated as CASSLRGGGNTDTQYF.

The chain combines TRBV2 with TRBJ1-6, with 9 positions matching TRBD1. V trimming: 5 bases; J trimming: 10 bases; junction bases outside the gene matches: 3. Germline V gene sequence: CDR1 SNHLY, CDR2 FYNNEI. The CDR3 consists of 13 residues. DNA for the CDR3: TGTGCCAGCAGTACAGGGGGCCGGTCACCCCTCCACTTT. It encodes CASSTGGRSPLHF.

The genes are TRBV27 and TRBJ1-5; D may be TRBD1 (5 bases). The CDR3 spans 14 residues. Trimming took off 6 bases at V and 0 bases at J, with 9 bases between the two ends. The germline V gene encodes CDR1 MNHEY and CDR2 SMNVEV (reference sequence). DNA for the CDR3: TGTGCCAGCAGCCGACAGAATAGCAATCAGCCCCAGCATTTT. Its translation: CASSRQNSNQPQHF.

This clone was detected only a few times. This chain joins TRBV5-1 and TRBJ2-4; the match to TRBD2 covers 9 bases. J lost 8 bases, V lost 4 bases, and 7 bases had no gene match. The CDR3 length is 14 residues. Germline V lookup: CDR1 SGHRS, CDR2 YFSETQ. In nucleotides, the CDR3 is TGCGCCAGCAGCCCCGGAGGCGGGGGGGACATTCAGTACTTC. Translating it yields CASSPGGGGDIQYF.

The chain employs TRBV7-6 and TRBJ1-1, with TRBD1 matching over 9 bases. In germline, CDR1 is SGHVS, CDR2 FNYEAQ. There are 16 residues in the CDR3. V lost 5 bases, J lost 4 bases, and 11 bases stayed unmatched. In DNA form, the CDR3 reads TGTGCCAGCAGCAAACTCACAGGGGGCGTCGGCACTGAAGCTTTCTTT. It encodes CASSKLTGGVGTEAFF.

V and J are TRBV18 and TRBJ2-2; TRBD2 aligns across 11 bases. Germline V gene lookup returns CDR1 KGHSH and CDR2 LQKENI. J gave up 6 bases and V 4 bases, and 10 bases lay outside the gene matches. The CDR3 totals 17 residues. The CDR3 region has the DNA TGTGCCAGCTCACTTGAGGGACTAGCGGCTTTGGCCGGGGAGCTGTTTTTT. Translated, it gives CASSLEGLAALAGELFF.

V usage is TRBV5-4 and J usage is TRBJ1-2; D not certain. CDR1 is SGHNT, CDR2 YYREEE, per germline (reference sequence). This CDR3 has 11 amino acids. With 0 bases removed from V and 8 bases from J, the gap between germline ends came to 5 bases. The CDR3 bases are TGTGCCAGCAGCTTGGCCGGGGGCTACACCTTC. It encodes CASSLAGGYTF.

The CDR3 loop is CASSILGSGRIGTDTQYF. The DNA of the CDR3 is TGTGCCAGTAGTATATTGGGTAGCGGGAGGATCGGCACAGATACGCAGTATTTT. This sequence joins TRBV19 and TRBJ2-3; the match to TRBD2 covers 10 bases. Germline CDR1 and CDR2: LNHDA and SQIVND (reference sequence). J was trimmed by 1 base and V by 2 bases; bases with no gene match: 9. This CDR3 has 18 amino acids.